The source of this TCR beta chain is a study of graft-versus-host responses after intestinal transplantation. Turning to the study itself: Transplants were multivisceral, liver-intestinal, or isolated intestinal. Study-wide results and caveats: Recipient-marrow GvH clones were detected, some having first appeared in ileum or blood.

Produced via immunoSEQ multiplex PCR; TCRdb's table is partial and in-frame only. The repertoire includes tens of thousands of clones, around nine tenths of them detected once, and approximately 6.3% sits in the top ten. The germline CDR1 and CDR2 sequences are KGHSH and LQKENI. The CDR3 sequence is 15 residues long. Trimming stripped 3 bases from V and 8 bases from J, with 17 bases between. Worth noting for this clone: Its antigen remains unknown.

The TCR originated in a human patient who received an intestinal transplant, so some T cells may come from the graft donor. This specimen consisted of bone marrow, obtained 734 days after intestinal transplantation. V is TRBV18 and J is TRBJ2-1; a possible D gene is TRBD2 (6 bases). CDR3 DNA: TGTGCCAGCTCACCCATCGGGACTCCAGGCGATGAGCAGTTCTTC. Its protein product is CASSPIGTPGDEQFF.